The 2 T cell receptor beta chains reported below all come from one sample, sequenced in a study of OX40 agonist ivuxolimab in advanced cancers. Some clones are missing from TCRdb's copy, which holds only in-frame ones; the method was immunoSEQ multiplex PCR. The repertoire includes 60,000 to 70,000 clones, approximately 86% of them detected once, and about 0.6% sits in the top ten. The starting material was CD4+ or CD8+ T cells sorted from blood, obtained in a trial of the OX40 agonist ivuxolimab. The receptor set was obtained from an adult with an advanced solid tumor such as melanoma, head and neck, liver or kidney cancer.

This clone was found once. V is TRBV6-6 and J is TRBJ2-3; 9 positions agree with TRBD2. Germline-derived CDR1 and CDR2 are MNHNY and SVGAGI (reference sequence). The CDR3 runs 15 residues. The ends lost 6 bases at V and 2 bases at J; junction bases unmatched: 6. CDR3 sequence: CASRVSGSPTDTQYF. CDR3 bases: TGTGCCAGCAGAGTTAGCGGGAGCCCCACAGATACGCAGTATTTT.

This chain connects TRBV27 to TRBJ2-7; D tentatively fits TRBD1 or TRBD2 (5 bases each). Trimming cost V 8 bases and J 2 bases, with 13 bases left between them. Germline V gene lookup returns CDR1 MNHEY and CDR2 SMNVEV (reference sequence). The CDR3 contains 13 residues. CDR3 sequence (DNA): TGTGCCAGCGGCACGGGACCAACCTACGAGCAGTACTTC. It specifies CASGTGPTYEQYF.